Sequencing of this T cell receptor (beta chain) was carried out in a study of memory CD4+ T cells and cytomegalovirus serostatus. Notes on the study in general: Of under 200 reported CMV TCRbeta sequences, about 70 were found in memory CD4+ repertoires.

The CDR3 length is 15 residues. V was pared by 0 bases and J by 8 bases, with 10 bases of the junction left unmatched. Germline CDR1 SGHRS, CDR2 YFSETQ. To note about this clone: Its antigen is not known.

Assay: immunoSEQ multiplex PCR; the TCRdb copy retains only in-frame clones and omits some. The table lists about 82,000 clones, about 85% of them singletons. The sort gate was single viable CD3+CD4+CD8-CD45RO+ cells for memory CD4+ T cells. After thawing, CD4+ T cells were positively selected. This receptor was taken from an adult in good health and CMV-seronegative. This chain connects TRBV5-1 to TRBJ1-2, with 7 bases that match TRBD1. Material: memory CD4+ T cells from blood. CDR3 coding DNA: TGCGCCAGCAGCTTGGCCCTAGGGGGCCCGGGGGGCTACACCTTC. It encodes CASSLALGGPGGYTF.